This T cell receptor beta chain was found in a study of T cells in tuberculosis. Study context: A South African cohort included IGRA-negative adolescents, latently infected IGRA-positive adolescents and adults with active tuberculosis.

Germline trimming cut 8 bases from V and 2 bases from J; bases unmatched to any gene: 6. CDR1 is SGHAT, CDR2 FQDESV, per germline (reference sequence). The length of the CDR3 is 13 residues. The data were produced by immunoSEQ multiplex PCR, yet TCRdb's version contains in-frame clones alone and is incomplete. This sample carries about 34,000 clones, approximately 90% of them seen once, and the ten largest clones take 2% to 2.5%. Each clinical donor contributed on average approximately 100,000 T cells from unsorted cryopreserved PBMC. What was sequenced was PBMCs. The receptor's source is a donor aged 10-35 years with latent tuberculosis or without tuberculosis infection. The chain joins TRBV11-1 to TRBJ2-7, with 7 positions matching TRBD1. The CDR3, as DNA: TGTGCCAGCGGCCGACAGGGACCCTACGAGCAGTACTTC. Translation: CASGRQGPYEQYF.